The rows below give T cell receptor beta chains drawn from one sample of a study of blood T cell repertoires in COVID-19. The assay was immunoSEQ multiplex PCR, and TCRdb's table has in-frame clones only and misses some. The table records about 530,000 clones, 70% to 90% of them present only once. The sequencing sample was made of peripheral blood. All receptors come from a woman in her fifties or sixties with COVID-19, enrolled during active disease. The CDR3 runs from the conserved cysteine through the conserved F or W. The order of the fields is clone size, D gene, CDR3 length, V gene, J gene, CDR3 DNA, CDR3 protein. The D gene is left open where the match is weak. Rows give clone size only sometimes, using once, few, many, or a class for an expanded clone.

-	-	11	TRBV19	TRBJ1-4	TGTGCCAGTTCAACGGGGGAAAAACTGTTTTTT	CASSTGEKLFF
-	-	17	TRBV5-4	TRBJ1-4	TGTGCCAGCAGCTTGGGCGGGGCTTCCGAGGCTAATGAAAAACTGTTTTTT	CASSLGGASEANEKLFF
-	TRBD1	16	TRBV4-1	TRBJ1-2	TGCGCCAGCAGCCAACCCGGGACAGAGGTAACTTATGGCTACACCTTC	CASSQPGTEVTYGYTF
-	-	15	TRBV7-5	TRBJ2-5	TGTGCCAGTCTCCCGGGACTAACAACGAAAGAGACCCAGTACTTC	CASLPGLTTKETQYF
-	-	14	TRBV11-2	TRBJ2-5	TGTGCCAGCAGCCCGCTAGGACTTCCAGAGACCCAGTACTTC	CASSPLGLPETQYF
-	TRBD1	14	TRBV7-9	TRBJ1-2	TGTGCCAGCAGCCTGGGACAGGTGGGCTATGGCTACACCTTC	CASSLGQVGYGYTF
-	TRBD1	15	TRBV5-1	TRBJ1-2	TGCGCCAGCAGCTCGACAGGGGGCGGACGTGATGGCTACACCTTC	CASSSTGGGRDGYTF
-	-	12	TRBV3-1/TRBV3-2	TRBJ1-1	TGTGCCAGCAGCCGCGCGGGTACTGAAGCTTTCTTT	CASSRAGTEAFF
-	-	16	TRBV2	TRBJ2-1	TGTGCCAGCAGTGATGTACGGGGGGCCCCCTACAATGAGCAGTTCTTC	CASSDVRGAPYNEQFF
-	TRBD1	14	TRBV6-5	TRBJ2-7	TGTGCCAGCACCGGGACAGGGATCTCCTACGAGCAGTACTTC	CASTGTGISYEQYF
-	TRBD1	15	TRBV13	TRBJ2-5	TGTGCCAGCAGCCAAAACAGGGGGCTGGGGGAGACCCAGTACTTC	CASSQNRGLGETQYF
-	-	14	TRBV30	TRBJ1-1	TGTGCCTGGAGTGAGTCATTACAGGACACTGAAGCTTTCTTT	CAWSESLQDTEAFF
few	TRBD2	15	TRBV5-1	TRBJ2-7	TGCGCCAGCAAGGCGTCGAGCGGGGGGCCGGAAGAGCAGTACTTC	CASKASSGGPEEQYF
-	-	14	TRBV5-4	TRBJ2-1	TGTGCCAGCAGCTTTTGGCCGCAGGACAATGAGCAGTTCTTC	CASSFWPQDNEQFF
-	-	16	TRBV14	TRBJ2-3	TGTGCCAGCAGCCAAGATATTGCGGGGCCTACAGATACGCAGTATTTT	CASSQDIAGPTDTQYF
-	TRBD2	15	TRBV7-7	TRBJ2-5	TGTGCCAGCAGCGCGGGACTAGCGGGGGTCGAGACCCAGTACTTC	CASSAGLAGVETQYF
-	TRBD2	18	TRBV6-4	TRBJ2-1	TGTGCCAGCGCTCCGGGACTAGCGGGGGGGCTTAGAATCAATGAGCAGTTCTTC	CASAPGLAGGLRINEQFF
once	-	17	TRBV6-1	TRBJ1-3	TGTGCCAGCAGTGAAACGGTACTACTCGGCCTTGGAAACACCATATATTTT	CASSETVLLGLGNTIYF
-	-	13	TRBV10-1	TRBJ1-5	TGCGCCAGCAGTGAGGGCCCTTATCAGCCCCAGCATTTT	CASSEGPYQPQHF
few	TRBD2	17	TRBV7-2	TRBJ2-1	TGTGCCAGCAGCTTCGGGGGGGCATTAAGGTCCTACAATGAGCAGTTCTTC	CASSFGGALRSYNEQFF
few	-	15	TRBV5-6	TRBJ2-7	TGTGCCAGCAGCCTACCAGGGGCAGGGCCCTACGAGCAGTACTTC	CASSLPGAGPYEQYF
-	-	13	TRBV11-2	TRBJ1-1	TGTGCCAGCAGCCCCCAGTATCAAACCGAAGCTTTCTTT	CASSPQYQTEAFF
-	-	13	TRBV9	TRBJ1-1	TGTGCCAGCAGCCCCTACTATGGCACTGAAGCTTTCTTT	CASSPYYGTEAFF
-	TRBD1	13	TRBV29-1	TRBJ1-2	TGCAGCGTTCCGACAGGGACGAGCTATGGCTACACCTTC	CSVPTGTSYGYTF
-	-	11	TRBV30	TRBJ2-7	TGTGCCTGGAAAGATCTACACGAGCAGTACTTC	CAWKDLHEQYF
-	-	16	TRBV4-2	TRBJ2-7	TGTGCCAGCAGCCAACTAGGGGAGGGGGGCTCCTACGAGCAGTACTTC	CASSQLGEGGSYEQYF
-	-	14	TRBV6-5	TRBJ1-1	TGTGCCAGCACGTCAGGGCCGATGAACACTGAAGCTTTCTTT	CASTSGPMNTEAFF
-	-	12	TRBV19	TRBJ2-7	TGTGCCAACCCGACAGGCTGCTACGAGCAGTACTTC	CANPTGCYEQYF
-	-	16	TRBV6-6	TRBJ2-2	TGTGCCAGCAGTTACTCCGCCAGCGGAGGGATCGGGGAGCTGTTTTTT	CASSYSASGGIGELFF
-	-	17	TRBV19	TRBJ1-2	TGTGCCAGTAGTATGTCGGCAGCCCGGACTTTTAACTATGGCTACACCTTC	CASSMSAARTFNYGYTF
-	TRBD1	18	TRBV9	TRBJ1-1	TGTGCCAGCAGCCCGCGGACAGGGCCAGTCCTCAAGAGCACTGAAGCTTTCTTT	CASSPRTGPVLKSTEAFF
-	TRBD1	13	TRBV12-3/TRBV12-4	TRBJ1-2	TGTGCCAGCAGTCCGACAGGGAACTATGGCTACACCTTC	CASSPTGNYGYTF
-	-	13	TRBV12-5	TRBJ1-1	TGTGCTAGTGGGTCGGGTATGAACACTGAAGCTTTCTTT	CASGSGMNTEAFF
-	-	16	TRBV5-1	TRBJ1-3	TGCGCCAGCAGCTTGCATGCGGGTAGATCTGGAAACACCATATATTTT	CASSLHAGRSGNTIYF
-	-	16	TRBV4-1	TRBJ2-5	TGCGCCAGCAGCCACCTCTTCAGCCCTGAGAGGGAGACCCAGTACTTC	CASSHLFSPERETQYF
-	TRBD1	17	TRBV28	TRBJ2-7	TGTGCCAGCCCACCTCCGGGACAGGTACAAGGTGTTCAGGAGCAGTACTTC	CASPPPGQVQGVQEQYF
-	TRBD2	16	TRBV5-1	TRBJ2-3	TGCGCCAGCAGCTTGGAGGCTAGCGGGGGCACAGATACGCAGTATTTT	CASSLEASGGTDTQYF
once	TRBD1	16	TRBV6-5	TRBJ1-2	TGTGCCAGCAGTTACTCCCGGGACAGTCGGGTGGATGGCTACACCTTC	CASSYSRDSRVDGYTF
-	TRBD2	17	TRBV10-3	TRBJ2-1	TGTGCCATCAGTGATTCGGCGGGACTAGCGATTTACAATGAGCAGTTCTTC	CAISDSAGLAIYNEQFF
-	-	14	TRBV28	TRBJ1-3	TGTGCCAGCAGTCCCAGGGTATTAGTAAACACCATATATTTT	CASSPRVLVNTIYF